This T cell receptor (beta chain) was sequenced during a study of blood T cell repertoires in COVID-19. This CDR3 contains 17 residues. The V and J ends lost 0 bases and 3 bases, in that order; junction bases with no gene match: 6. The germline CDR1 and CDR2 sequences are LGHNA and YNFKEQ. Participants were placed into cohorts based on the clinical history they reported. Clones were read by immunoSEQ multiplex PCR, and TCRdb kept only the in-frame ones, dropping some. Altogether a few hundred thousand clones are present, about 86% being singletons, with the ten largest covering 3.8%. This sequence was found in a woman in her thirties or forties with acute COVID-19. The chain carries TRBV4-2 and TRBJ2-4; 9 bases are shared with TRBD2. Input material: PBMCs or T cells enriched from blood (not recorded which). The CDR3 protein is CASSQDGEREVKNIQYF. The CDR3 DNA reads TGTGCCAGCAGCCAAGATGGTGAGCGGGAGGTCAAAAACATTCAGTACTTC.